Each of the 23 T cell receptor beta chains below was sequenced from the same sample in a study of long-term antiretroviral therapy in people with HIV (dated by TCRdb to 2022 to 2024). The immunoSEQ hsTCRB v3.0 assay was used at survey level resolution to sequence the TRB variable region. TCRdb obtained this table from immuneACCESS and retained in-frame rearrangements with V and J assigned. These tables miss some clones; where compared with another copy, unresolved V genes account for less than half of the shortfall, and the remainder is unexplained. For this sample the table gives tens of thousands of clones, of which roughly 80% were detected only once. Jointly, the top ten make up 6.2% of the sample. Sequenced material: unsorted PBMCs, taken 1 year after starting antiretroviral therapy. The origin of the receptors is a man younger than 35 with HIV.

This clone appeared a few times. The V gene is TRBV7-9, the J gene TRBJ2-1; 8 bases align to TRBD2. The CDR3 has 12 residues. Trimming took 4 bases from V and 14 from J; bases not matched to a gene: 7. CDR1 SEHNR and CDR2 FQNEAQ come from the germline V gene (reference sequence). In DNA form, the CDR3 reads TGTGCCAGCAGCTCCGAGCGGGAGATCGAGTTCTTC. It translates to CASSSEREIEFF.

The chain links TRBV7-9 to TRBJ1-1, with 9 bases matching TRBD1. With 4 bases clipped from V and 1 base from J, the junction kept 4 bases outside the gene matches. Germline CDR1 reads SEHNR; CDR2 reads FQNEAQ (reference sequence). This CDR3 contains 15 residues. CDR3 nucleotides: TGTGCCAGCAGCTCGAGACAGGGGGAGAACACTGAAGCTTTCTTT. Its translation: CASSSRQGENTEAFF.

The V call is TRBV11-2, the J call TRBJ2-1; possible D gene TRBD1, 6 bases. The CDR3 contains 14 residues. Germline CDR1 and CDR2: SGHAT and FQNNGV. The V end lost 4 bases, the J end lost 7 bases, and 14 bases lay between the germline ends. The CDR3 sequence: CASSSPVGANEQFF. CDR3 DNA: TGTGCCAGCAGCTCTCCGGTGGGGGCAAATGAGCAGTTCTTC.

This clone was observed a handful of times. The chain has TRBV7-9 and TRBJ1-5; D remains unclear. CDR3 size: 13 residues. CDR1 SEHNR and CDR2 FQNEAQ come from the germline V gene (reference sequence). V was pared by 1 base and J by 5 bases, with 6 bases between. CDR3 bases: TGTGCCAGCAGCTTAGTGGGTCATCAGCCCCAGCATTTT. Encoded protein: CASSLVGHQPQHF.

The chain uses TRBV19 and TRBJ2-7; a weak D match, TRBD1 (5 bases). V lost 5 bases to trimming and J lost 0 bases, with 14 bases between them. The germline V gene has CDR1 LNHDA and CDR2 SQIVND (reference sequence). This CDR3 contains 15 residues. CDR3 sequence: CASSWWTMGSYEQYF. For the CDR3, the DNA is TGTGCCAGTAGTTGGTGGACAATGGGCTCCTACGAGCAGTACTTC.

CDR3: CASSSGTSGSYNEQFF. The CDR3 DNA is TGTGCCAGCAGTTCTGGGACTAGCGGGAGTTACAATGAGCAGTTCTTC. The J gene is TRBJ2-1, the V gene TRBV27, with 14 nucleotides matching TRBD2. Germline V gene lookup returns CDR1 MNHEY and CDR2 SMNVEV (reference sequence). This CDR3 region has 16 residues. Germline trimming cut 4 bases from V and 4 bases from J; bases unmatched to any gene: 3.

The rearrangement links TRBV19 to TRBJ2-7; TRBD2 aligns across 13 bases. The V segment lost 5 bases and the J segment 2 bases; nucleotides outside the gene matches: 6. Germline V gives CDR1 LNHDA, CDR2 SQIVND (reference sequence). This CDR3 spans 16 amino acids. The CDR3: CASSRTSGSGAYEQYF. The CDR3 coding sequence is TGTGCCAGTAGTCGGACTAGCGGGAGTGGGGCCTACGAGCAGTACTTC.

V usage is TRBV7-6 and J usage is TRBJ2-1; 8 bases match TRBD2. The junction had 5 bases not matched to a gene; V was cut back by 3 bases and J by 1 base. Germline V CDR1 and CDR2: SGHVS, FNYEAQ. The CDR3 consists of 16 residues. The CDR3 sequence: CASSLVVAGSYNEQFF. The CDR3 nucleotides are TGTGCCAGCAGCTTGGTCGTAGCGGGATCCTACAATGAGCAGTTCTTC.

This chain links TRBV2 with TRBJ1-1; D gene ambiguous. Germline V gives CDR1 SNHLY, CDR2 FYNNEI. This CDR3 is 11 amino acids long. Trimming removed 7 bases at V and 2 bases at J, with 5 bases between. The DNA of the CDR3 is TGTGCCAGCAATCGTAACACTGAAGCTTTCTTT. Protein sequence: CASNRNTEAFF.

The chain employs TRBV18 and TRBJ1-1, with D uncertain. The CDR3 sequence is 13 residues long. The germline V gene encodes CDR1 KGHSH and CDR2 LQKENI. Trimming removed 2 bases at V and 7 bases at J, with 11 bases between. CDR3 coding DNA: TGTGCCAGCTCACCAACAAGGACGGTTGAAGCTTTCTTT. It encodes CASSPTRTVEAFF.

This clone was observed a few times. The chain joins TRBV7-9 to TRBJ1-2; D is undetermined. V was cut by 1 base and J by 8 bases, with 2 bases left in between. This CDR3 has 10 amino acids. Germline values: CDR1 SEHNR, CDR2 FQNEAQ (reference sequence). CDR3 region: CASSLGGYTF. The CDR3 DNA follows: TGTGCCAGCAGCTTAGGCGGCTACACCTTC.

This rearrangement joins TRBV19 to TRBJ2-3; the D gene is possibly TRBD1 (6 bases). The CDR3 extends over 12 amino acids. Trimming pared 10 bases from V and 4 bases from J, leaving 12 bases between. Germline CDR1 is LNHDA and CDR2 is SQIVND (reference sequence). The CDR3 region is CATEQGPDTQYF. The DNA of the CDR3 is TGTGCCACCGAACAGGGTCCAGATACGCAGTATTTT.

This clone was counted once. The J gene is TRBJ2-7, the V gene TRBV6-1; TRBD2 agrees at 9 bases. The CDR3 has 14 amino acids. J was trimmed by 4 bases and V by 2 bases; bases with no gene match: 3. From germline, CDR1 is MNHNS and CDR2 SASEGT. CDR3 nucleotide sequence: TGTGCCAGCAGTGAACTGACTAGCGGATACGAGCAGTACTTC. Encoded protein: CASSELTSGYEQYF.

V usage is TRBV11-2 and J usage is TRBJ1-4, with TRBD1 matching 10 bases. Trimming removed 5 bases from V and 6 bases from J; junction bases left unmatched: 9. CDR1 and CDR2 from the germline V gene are SGHAT and FQNNGV. The CDR3 covers 16 residues. CDR3 amino acids: CASSTDRGRLYEKLFF. Written as DNA, the CDR3 is TGTGCCAGCAGCACTGACAGGGGGCGGTTGTATGAAAAACTGTTTTTT.

The rearrangement links TRBV6-1 to TRBJ1-2; 12 bases agree with TRBD1. The CDR3 totals 16 residues. Losses at the gene ends were 4 bases for V and 5 bases for J; bases not matched to a gene: 8. Germline CDR1 and CDR2: MNHNS and SASEGT. In DNA form, the CDR3 reads TGTGCCAGCAGTGGGGTCGGGACAGGGGGCGGGTATGGCTACACCTTC. Translating gives CASSGVGTGGGYGYTF.

The chain uses TRBV5-1 and TRBJ1-1, with D unclear. The germline gives CDR1 SGHRS, CDR2 YFSETQ. With 0 bases removed from V and 2 bases from J, the gap between germline ends came to 8 bases. The CDR3 extends over 14 amino acids. The CDR3 sequence: CASSLGWENTEAFF. In DNA, the CDR3 is TGCGCCAGCAGCTTGGGTTGGGAAAACACTGAAGCTTTCTTT.

J is TRBJ2-1 and V is TRBV5-4; a weak D match, TRBD2 (5 bases). Germline assignment: CDR1 SGHNT and CDR2 YYREEE (reference sequence). Trimming cost V 2 bases and J 9 bases, with 24 bases left between them. The CDR3 contains 17 residues. The CDR3 nucleotides are TGTGCCAGCAGCTTACGAGGTGGGGTGGGAGTCAGTAGTGAGCAGTTCTTC. This gives the protein CASSLRGGVGVSSEQFF.

There are a few counts of this clone. V is TRBV5-4 and J is TRBJ1-1, with D hard to call. V lost 0 bases and J lost 2, with 11 bases in between. Germline V CDR1 and CDR2: SGHNT, YYREEE (reference sequence). The CDR3 extends over 15 amino acids. CDR3 sequence reads: CASSLVREVNTEAFF. The CDR3 DNA follows: TGTGCCAGCAGCTTGGTTCGGGAGGTAAACACTGAAGCTTTCTTT.

The chain is built from TRBV7-8 and TRBJ1-4; D gene unclear. CDR3 size: 16 residues. The germline V and J ends were trimmed by 2 bases and 8 bases, with 18 bases remaining between them. Germline V CDR1 and CDR2: SGHVS, FQNEAQ. The CDR3, as DNA: TGTGCCAGCAGCTTACACCAACAGCGTGTGTTGGAAAAACTGTTTTTT. It codes for CASSLHQQRVLEKLFF.

This clone was picked up one time. The chain links TRBV27 to TRBJ2-5; no firm D call. The V gene's germline CDR1 is MNHEY and CDR2 SMNVEV (reference sequence). The length of the CDR3 is 14 residues. V was pared by 3 bases and J by 2 bases, with 10 bases between. In DNA form, the CDR3 reads TGTGCCAGCAGTTTTGACGTGTTTCAAGAGACCCAGTACTTC. This translates into CASSFDVFQETQYF.

The V and J genes are TRBV7-9 and TRBJ2-7; D is uncertain. This CDR3 comprises 12 residues. Trimming pared 1 base from V and 6 bases from J, leaving 7 bases between. Germline CDR1 SEHNR, CDR2 FQNEAQ (reference sequence). CDR3 coding DNA: TGTGCCAGCAGCTTAGTGCCCGGCGAGCAGTACTTC. As protein: CASSLVPGEQYF.

This clone was seen only a few times. The chain recombines TRBV7-6 with TRBJ2-5; D possibly corresponds to TRBD2 (6 bases). Looked up from germline, CDR1 is SGHVS and CDR2 is FNYEAQ. The V gene lost 4 bases and the J gene lost 3 bases, with 12 bases spanning the gap. This CDR3 has 14 residues. The CDR3 nucleotides read TGTGCCAGCAGCTCGCCGATAGCGGAAGAGACCCAGTACTTC. This encodes CASSSPIAEETQYF.

In this sample, this clone turned up a few times. V is TRBV13 and J is TRBJ1-2; D is possibly TRBD1 (5 bases). With 2 bases removed from V and 6 bases from J, the gap between germline ends came to 13 bases. Germline-derived CDR1 and CDR2 are PRHDT and FYEKMQ (reference sequence). This CDR3 is built from 14 residues. CDR3 region: CASSLQGRWHGYTF. The DNA for the CDR3 is TGTGCCAGCAGCTTACAGGGAAGGTGGCATGGCTACACCTTC.